The next 22 T cell receptor beta chains were all read from a single sample in a study of STAT5B mutations in CD4+ large granular lymphocyte leukemia (dated by TCRdb to 2022 to 2024). The library was made by the immunoSEQ multiplex PCR assay. Here the immuneACCESS table is served through TCRdb, limited to in-frame sequences with V and J called. Missing clones are a known gap in these copies; in checked studies unresolved V genes cover under half, and the rest lacks a known reason. In this sample the table shows about 24,000 clones, approximately 75% of which occur a single time. The top ten hold almost 0.65% of the sample. The material sequenced was CD4+ T cells from blood buffy coats. These TCRs come from a human donor in good health.

The J gene is TRBJ2-1, the V gene TRBV11-2; no clear D. V lost 5 bases and J lost 1, with 9 bases in between. CDR1 SGHAT and CDR2 FQNNGV come from the germline V gene. CDR3 size: 14 residues. CDR3 sequence: CASSAQYSYNEQFF. The CDR3 region has the DNA TGTGCCAGCAGCGCACAGTATTCCTACAATGAGCAGTTCTTC.

This clone was observed once. The chain combines TRBV19 with TRBJ1-1; TRBD1 agrees at 8 bases. Germline CDR1 and CDR2: LNHDA and SQIVND (reference sequence). The CDR3 loop spans 14 amino acids. With 6 bases clipped from V and 3 bases from J, the junction kept 6 bases outside the gene matches. This CDR3 is CASRKQGGDTEAFF. In DNA form, the CDR3 reads TGTGCCAGTAGGAAACAGGGGGGAGACACTGAAGCTTTCTTT.

The gene calls are TRBV9 and TRBJ2-2, with 9 bases matching TRBD1. The CDR3 consists of 17 residues. V gave up 3 bases and J gave up 6 bases; unmatched junction bases: 12. Germline V CDR1 and CDR2: SGDLS, YYNGEE. In DNA, the CDR3 is TGTGCCAGCAGCGGACCTAGGGACAGGGTTCGTTCCGGGGAGCTGTTTTTT. This sequence encodes CASSGPRDRVRSGELFF.

This sequence joins TRBV5-8 and TRBJ1-6; D gene unclear. Germline CDR1 reads SGHTS; CDR2 reads YDEGEE. This CDR3 is built from 11 residues. The V and J ends lost 5 bases and 9 bases respectively, with 6 bases between them. The CDR3 DNA reads as TGTGCCAGCAGTTCGATTTCACCCCTCCACTTT. Protein product: CASSSISPLHF.

CDR3 bases: TGTGCCAGCAGCCACACCGGGACAGTGACCGGGGAGCTGTTTTTT. It encodes CASSHTGTVTGELFF. The genes are TRBV9 and TRBJ2-2; 7 bases align to TRBD1. Trimming at V came to 4 bases and at J to 5 bases, leaving 8 bases not matched to a gene. There are 15 residues in the CDR3. Germline V CDR1 and CDR2: SGDLS, YYNGEE.

The chain carries TRBV6-6 and TRBJ1-1; no clear D gene. Trimming removed 7 bases from V and 4 bases from J, with 13 bases in between. The CDR3 length is 13 residues. Germline loops: CDR1 MNHNY, CDR2 SVGAGI (reference sequence). CDR3 region: CASNSGVSTEAFF. In nucleotides, the CDR3 is TGTGCCAGCAATAGCGGTGTGAGCACTGAAGCTTTCTTT.

The V gene is TRBV7-3, the J gene TRBJ2-2; unclear D gene. The germline V and J ends were trimmed by 5 bases and 1 base, with 5 bases remaining between them. Germline CDR1 SGHTA, CDR2 FQGTGA. The CDR3 has 13 residues. DNA for the CDR3: TGTGCCAGCAGCCCTCAGAACACCGGGGAGCTGTTTTTT. It specifies CASSPQNTGELFF. Using reference TRBV7-3 and TRBJ2-2 for the parts outside the CDR3, the full variable domain is GAGVSQTPSNKVTEKGKYVELRCDPISGHTALYWYRQSLGQGPEFLIYFQGTGAADDSGLPNDRFFAVRPEGSVSTLKIQRTERGDSAVYLCASSPQNTGELFFGEGSRLTVL.

This clone was picked up a small number of times. The chain joins TRBV7-9 to TRBJ2-7, with TRBD2 matching 7 bases. The CDR3 covers 13 residues. Unmatched junction bases numbered 4, after V lost 5 bases and J lost 3 bases. Germline V gene data show CDR1 as SEHNR and CDR2 as FQNEAQ (reference sequence). As DNA, the CDR3 is TGTGCCAGCAGCACCCGGGGGGACTACGAGCAGTACTTC. Its translation is CASSTRGDYEQYF.

This chain connects TRBV6-6 to TRBJ1-5; 10 nucleotides align to TRBD1. Germline CDR1 is MNHNY and CDR2 is SVGAGI (reference sequence). Trimming at V came to 8 bases and at J to 7 bases, leaving 5 bases not matched to a gene. There are 13 residues in the CDR3. The CDR3 protein is CASLKTGGQPQHF. The DNA for the CDR3 is TGTGCCAGCCTAAAGACAGGGGGCCAGCCCCAGCATTTT.

This rearrangement joins TRBV5-1 to TRBJ2-1; 8 bases agree with TRBD2. Looked up from germline, CDR1 is SGHRS and CDR2 is YFSETQ. The V gene end was trimmed by 6 bases and the J gene end by 4 bases; junction bases not matched to a gene: 6. There are 14 residues in the CDR3. This CDR3 is CASTSGGLYNEQFF. In nucleotides, the CDR3 is TGCGCCAGCACAAGCGGGGGACTATACAATGAGCAGTTCTTC.

CDR3 sequence: CASSPLWQQETQYF. In DNA form, the CDR3 reads TGTGCCAGCAGTCCTCTTTGGCAGCAAGAGACCCAGTACTTC. This chain links TRBV28 with TRBJ2-5; D is ambiguous. This CDR3 has 14 residues. Trimming removed 5 bases at V and 2 bases at J, with 12 bases between. Germline CDR1 MDHEN, CDR2 SYDVKM.

This chain connects TRBV4-1 to TRBJ1-3, with 11 bases aligning to TRBD1. Trimming at V came to 1 base and at J to 0 bases, leaving 2 bases not matched to a gene. The CDR3 spans 17 residues. Germline V gene data show CDR1 as MGHRA and CDR2 as YSYEKL. Here the CDR3 reads CASSQAGQGASGNTIYF. The CDR3 DNA follows: TGCGCCAGCAGCCAAGCCGGACAGGGGGCCTCTGGAAACACCATATATTTT.

Turning to this clone: This same CDR3 is encoded by further DNA sequences in the sample. The chain combines TRBV10-3 with TRBJ1-1, with 7 bases aligning to TRBD1. CDR1 ENHRY and CDR2 SYGVKD come from the germline V gene. This CDR3 has 14 residues. The V gene end was trimmed by 6 bases and the J gene end by 4 bases; junction bases not matched to a gene: 8. The CDR3 reads CAIRAGGLGTEAFF. In DNA form, the CDR3 reads TGTGCCATCAGGGCAGGGGGGCTGGGCACTGAAGCTTTCTTT.

This chain links TRBV7-6 with TRBJ1-1, with a tentative D call TRBD1 (5 bases). The germline gives CDR1 SGHVS, CDR2 FNYEAQ. The V end lost 5 bases, the J end lost 7 bases, and 23 bases lay between the germline ends. The CDR3 covers 16 residues. The CDR3 here is CASSTIGGENGGEAFF. The CDR3 DNA sequence: TGTGCCAGCAGCACCATTGGGGGGGAAAATGGCGGTGAAGCTTTCTTT.

V gene TRBV7-2 combines with J gene TRBJ2-7; unclear D gene. Germline V gives CDR1 SGHTA, CDR2 FQGNSA. This CDR3 has 13 residues. The V gene lost 5 bases and the J gene lost 6 bases, with 14 bases spanning the gap. The CDR3 sequence: CASSRSTLFEQYF. The CDR3 DNA reads as TGTGCCAGCAGCCGTTCGACCCTGTTCGAGCAGTACTTC.

The chain joins TRBV6-5 to TRBJ2-1; D may be TRBD1 or TRBD2 (5 bases each). Germline assignment: CDR1 MNHEY and CDR2 SVGAGI. Trimming shortened V by 2 bases and J by 1 base, and 9 bases separated the two germline ends. There are 15 residues in the CDR3. CDR3 bases: TGTGCCAGCAGTTACGGGACGGATTCCTACAATGAGCAGTTCTTC. Translation gives CASSYGTDSYNEQFF.

This chain joins TRBV5-1 and TRBJ2-3; TRBD1 aligns across 7 bases. The J segment lost 0 bases and the V segment lost 4 bases, leaving 8 bases of the junction unmatched. The CDR3 has 16 residues. Germline loops: CDR1 SGHRS, CDR2 YFSETQ. DNA of the CDR3: TGCGCCAGCAGCCTGTTGAGGACAGGAAGCACAGATACGCAGTATTTT. This translates into CASSLLRTGSTDTQYF.

The V and J genes are TRBV2 and TRBJ1-5; possibly TRBD1 for D (6 bases). With 8 bases removed from V and 5 bases from J, the gap between germline ends came to 10 bases. Germline V gene sequence: CDR1 SNHLY, CDR2 FYNNEI. The CDR3 spans 12 residues. This CDR3 is CASGGQDQPQHF. CDR3 in DNA: TGTGCCAGCGGGGGGCAGGATCAGCCCCAGCATTTT.

The rearrangement uses TRBV2 and TRBJ1-2; 7 bases fit TRBD1. V shed 4 bases, J shed 8 bases, and the junction held 7 bases outside the gene matches. Germline V gene lookup returns CDR1 SNHLY and CDR2 FYNNEI. The CDR3 is made up of 13 amino acids. The chain's CDR3 is CASSGRQGGGYTF. The DNA of the CDR3 is TGTGCCAGCAGTGGCCGCCAGGGGGGAGGCTACACCTTC. Variable domain in full (rest from reference TRBV2 and TRBJ1-2): EPEVTQTPSHQVTQMGQEVILRCVPISNHLYFYWYRQILGQKVEFLVSFYNNEISEKSEIFDDQFSVERPDGSNFTLKIRSTKLEDSAMYFCASSGRQGGGYTFGSGTRLTVV.

The V gene is TRBV11-2, the J gene TRBJ1-1; 8 nucleotides match TRBD1. This CDR3 comprises 14 residues. Germline V gives CDR1 SGHAT, CDR2 FQNNGV. With 3 bases clipped from V and 3 bases from J, the junction kept 3 bases outside the gene matches. CDR3 sequence (DNA): TGTGCCAGCAGCTTTCCACAGGGGGACACTGAAGCTTTCTTT. Encoded protein: CASSFPQGDTEAFF.

The chain recombines TRBV4-2 with TRBJ2-5; 10 positions match TRBD2. The CDR3 has 16 amino acids. The germline V gene encodes CDR1 LGHNA and CDR2 YNFKEQ. Unmatched junction bases numbered 6, after V lost 0 bases and J lost 5 bases. The CDR3 region is CASSQDWDSGGETQYF. DNA for the CDR3: TGTGCCAGCAGCCAAGATTGGGATAGCGGGGGGGAGACCCAGTACTTC.

The chain couples TRBV2 to TRBJ1-2; the D gene is possibly TRBD1 (6 bases). The germline CDR1 and CDR2 sequences are SNHLY and FYNNEI. The CDR3 extends over 15 amino acids. Trimming removed 3 bases at V and 4 bases at J, with 15 bases between. The CDR3 region has the DNA TGTGCCAGCAGTGAGAACCCGGGACAAAGCTATGGCTACACCTTC. It codes for CASSENPGQSYGYTF.